This T cell receptor beta chain was identified in a study of T cell repertoires in cytomegalovirus infection (dated by TCRdb to between 2019 and 2020). Study-wide context: Donor HLA type was relevant to the analysis, because carriage of CMV infection together with the matching HLA type was indicated by public TCR beta signatures. Results and caveats for the whole study, not just this receptor: In both this cohort and an independent cohort of some 370 donors, the cumulative frequency of public TCR beta family members distinguished carriers of CMV infection plus the relevant HLA type. The ex vivo response was dominated by HLA-C-restricted CMV-specific TCR beta clonotypes, and the single most frequent clonotype in two of eight donors was supplied by these HLA-C-restricted clonotypes.

Turning to this clonotype: Its antigen has not been determined. Base qualities are not at hand, and no much larger clone is one base apart.

Reads for this sample came from an Illumina HiSeq 1500. The raw public reads went through TCRdb reprocessing: fastp at Q25, MiXCR clone calling, in-frame beta chains kept. Every CDR3 protein is listed once, alongside the most common genes and DNA of its rows. The sample data list 150,000 to 190,000 distinct CDR3 sequences, and 23% of these were observed just once. The top ten hold about a tenth of the sample. V and J lose 0 bases and 7 bases, and a span of 10 bases separates them. The CDR3, from cysteine to phenylalanine, totals 13 residues. Just the 39-base CDR3 DNA is kept, in frame starting at base 1. According to the germline V gene, CDR1 reads LGHNT and CDR2 reads FRNRAP.

The rearranged segments are TRBV12-5 and TRBJ2-7, with no D gene named confidently. Input material: PBMCs. The clonotype comes from a human donor in good health (CMV status not recorded). Some clones in this sample may be carry-over from other donors' samples. The DNA sequence is as follows: TGTGCTAGTGGTTTGGTAGGGCCGCAAGAGCAGTACTTC. The resulting protein is CASGLVGPQEQYF. Reference TRBV12-5 and TRBJ2-7 proteins supply the regions before and after the CDR3; the full variable domain is: DARVTQTPRHKVTEMGQEVTMRCQPILGHNTVFWYRQTMMQGLELLAYFRNRAPLDDSGMPKDRFSAEMPDATLATLKIQPSEPRDSAVYFCASGLVGPQEQYFGPGTRLTVT.